The 26 T cell receptor beta chains presented below share a single source sample, sequenced in a study of siplizumab effects on memory and regulatory T cells. Measured with immunoSEQ multiplex PCR; TCRdb has only the in-frame clones, and not every one. The sample has 85,000 to 130,000 clones; nearly 95% are singletons. The sample comprised Tregs sorted from blood. The receptor source for this set is a human donor in good health.

The CDR3 region has the DNA TGCGCCAGCAGCTTTGGGTCGACGGACGAGCAGTACTTC. It codes for CASSFGSTDEQYF. V gene TRBV5-1 combines with J gene TRBJ2-7; D is undetermined. The germline CDR1 and CDR2 sequences are SGHRS and YFSETQ. V was trimmed by 2 bases and J by 5 bases, leaving 11 bases between them. The CDR3 loop spans 13 amino acids.

V and J are TRBV10-3 and TRBJ2-1; 9 bases agree with TRBD2. The CDR3 is 15 amino acids. Germline V CDR1 and CDR2: ENHRY, SYGVKD. V was clipped by 3 bases and J by 7 bases; unmatched bases: 7. CDR3 coding DNA: TGTGCCATCAGTGATAGCGGGAGTTTTAGAAATGAGCAGTTCTTC. Amino acids: CAISDSGSFRNEQFF.

This clone was counted a single time. This sequence joins TRBV5-1 and TRBJ2-7; possible D gene TRBD2, 5 bases. The CDR3 spans 13 residues. V lost 2 bases and J 3 bases, leaving 9 bases between the germline ends. Germline V CDR1 and CDR2: SGHRS, YFSETQ. In DNA form, the CDR3 reads TGCGCCAGCAGCTTCACGGGATTCTACGAGCAGTACTTC. Translating gives CASSFTGFYEQYF.

The chain uses TRBV28 and TRBJ1-2, with a possible D match to TRBD1 (6 bases). Trimming left V 3 bases short and J 0 bases short, with 11 bases between. The CDR3 runs to 15 residues. Germline V CDR1 and CDR2: MDHEN, SYDVKM. The CDR3 here is CASSFLDRANYGYTF. The DNA for the CDR3 is TGTGCCAGCAGTTTCTTGGACAGAGCTAACTATGGCTACACCTTC.

The chain joins TRBV7-9 to TRBJ1-2; D not resolved. The germline gives CDR1 SEHNR, CDR2 FQNEAQ (reference sequence). The CDR3 runs 16 residues. V gave up 2 bases and J gave up 4 bases, with 17 bases separating them. The CDR3 coding sequence is TGTGCCAGCAGCTTAAGGTTAAGGGCGCGAACCTATGGCTACACCTTC. It translates to CASSLRLRARTYGYTF.

This chain links TRBV7-9 with TRBJ2-3; TRBD2 agrees at 11 bases. The CDR3 contains 15 residues. The V and J ends lost 5 bases and 2 bases, in that order; junction bases with no gene match: 3. Germline V lookup: CDR1 SEHNR, CDR2 FQNEAQ (reference sequence). The CDR3 region is CASSGLAGFTDTQYF. CDR3 nucleotide sequence: TGTGCCAGCAGCGGACTAGCGGGCTTCACAGATACGCAGTATTTT.

The chain recombines TRBV27 with TRBJ2-5; 13 bases align to TRBD2. Germline V gene lookup returns CDR1 MNHEY and CDR2 SMNVEV (reference sequence). V shed 3 bases, J shed 5 bases, and the junction held 6 bases outside the gene matches. The CDR3 totals 16 residues. CDR3 sequence: CASSFALAGGLETQYF. The CDR3 coding sequence is TGTGCCAGCAGTTTTGCACTAGCGGGGGGGCTGGAGACCCAGTACTTC.

The CDR3 reads CASRTGRGQPQHF. CDR3 nucleotides: TGTGCCAGCAGAACAGGGAGAGGCCAGCCCCAGCATTTT. The rearrangement joins TRBV2 to TRBJ1-5; a possible D gene is TRBD1 (6 bases). Trimming took 6 bases from V and 7 from J, leaving 13 bases between them. Germline V gives CDR1 SNHLY, CDR2 FYNNEI. This CDR3 comprises 13 residues.

The gene calls are TRBV5-1 and TRBJ2-1, with D perhaps TRBD1 (5 bases). Between the trimmed V and J ends, which lost 2 bases and 5 bases, there was a span of 8 bases. Germline values: CDR1 SGHRS, CDR2 YFSETQ. The length of the CDR3 is 13 residues. CDR3 region: CASSFSGNNEQFF. As DNA, the CDR3 is TGCGCCAGCAGCTTTTCAGGGAACAATGAGCAGTTCTTC.

This chain connects TRBV5-1 to TRBJ1-2, with D unclear. This CDR3 is 13 amino acids long. Trimming left V 4 bases short and J 4 bases short, with 11 bases between. Germline CDR1 is SGHRS and CDR2 is YFSETQ. The DNA of the CDR3 is TGCGCCAGCAGCGTTACAGCCCTCTATGGCTACACCTTC. This sequence encodes CASSVTALYGYTF.

The V and J genes are TRBV6-4 and TRBJ2-1; 9 nucleotides agree with TRBD2. The germline V gene encodes CDR1 MRHNA and CDR2 SNTAGT. The trim removed 5 bases at V and 3 bases at J, leaving 8 bases unmatched. The CDR3 consists of 16 residues. The CDR3, as DNA: TGTGCCAGCAGTTTCCAGGCTAGCGGGATCTACAATGAGCAGTTCTTC. This encodes CASSFQASGIYNEQFF.

V is TRBV20-1 and J is TRBJ2-7, with unresolved D. Germline loops: CDR1 DFQATT, CDR2 SNEGSKA (reference sequence). V lost 6 bases, J lost 1 base, and 4 bases lay in between. The CDR3 is made up of 10 amino acids. The CDR3 nucleotides are TGCAGTGCGGGGTCCTACGAGCAGTACTTC. It is translated as CSAGSYEQYF.

This chain links TRBV7-2 with TRBJ2-3; D ambiguous. Trimming stripped 3 bases from V and 2 bases from J, with 3 bases between. The CDR3 has 12 amino acids. Per germline, CDR1 SGHTA and CDR2 FQGNSA. The CDR3 reads CASSFDTDTQYF. For the CDR3, the DNA is TGTGCCAGCAGCTTCGACACAGATACGCAGTATTTT.

V gene TRBV7-9 combines with J gene TRBJ2-3; D is unclear. V lost 7 bases to trimming and J lost 5 bases, with 10 bases between them. The CDR3 is made up of 12 amino acids. Germline V gives CDR1 SEHNR, CDR2 FQNEAQ (reference sequence). The CDR3: CASTKGRDTQYF. The CDR3 nucleotides are TGTGCCAGCACCAAAGGGCGAGATACGCAGTATTTT.

The J gene is TRBJ1-6, the V gene TRBV14; 7 bases are a match to TRBD1. CDR1 SGHDN and CDR2 FVKESK come from the germline V gene. V dropped 3 bases and J dropped 6; count of bases not matched to a gene: 14. CDR3 length: 18 residues. The CDR3 loop reads CASSQGIETGTVNSPLHF. Written as DNA, the CDR3 is TGTGCCAGCAGCCAGGGAATAGAGACCGGGACAGTTAATTCACCCCTCCACTTT. Drawing the rest from reference TRBV14 and TRBJ1-6, the complete variable domain is EAGVTQFPSHSVIEKGQTVTLRCDPISGHDNLYWYRRVMGKEIKFLLHFVKESKQDESGMPNNRFLAERTGGTYSTLKVQPAELEDSGVYFCASSQGIETGTVNSPLHFGNGTRLTVT.

V gene TRBV6-5 combines with J gene TRBJ1-6, with 7 positions matching TRBD1. Trimming removed 7 bases from V and 10 bases from J; junction bases left unmatched: 10. Germline CDR1 is MNHEY and CDR2 is SVGAGI. CDR3 length: 14 residues. The chain's CDR3 is CASTNRDRYSPLHF. CDR3 nucleotide sequence: TGTGCCAGCACCAACCGGGACAGATACTCACCCCTCCACTTT.

Points on this clone: The junction departs from the called germline gene at one end, perhaps through a read error. The chain uses TRBV7-7 and TRBJ1-5; a weak D match, TRBD1 (6 bases). Germline V gives CDR1 SSHAT, CDR2 FNYEAQ (reference sequence). The CDR3 totals 17 residues. The CDR3 sequence is CASSLGQSHHRVEPQHF. In DNA, the CDR3 is TGTGCTAGCAGCTTAGGTCAAAGTCATCACAGGGTCGAGCCCCAGCATTTT.

The chain combines TRBV7-9 with TRBJ2-3, with 12 nucleotides matching TRBD2. Looked up from germline, CDR1 is SEHNR and CDR2 is FQNEAQ (reference sequence). The CDR3 has 16 residues. V lost 5 bases to trimming and J lost 3 bases; unmatched junction nucleotides: 6. CDR3: CASSRRGLAGTDTQYF. The CDR3 coding sequence is TGTGCCAGCAGCCGAAGGGGACTAGCGGGTACAGATACGCAGTATTTT.

This chain connects TRBV15 to TRBJ2-1; 14 nucleotides align to TRBD2. The CDR3 runs to 17 residues. With V trimmed by 0 bases and J by 6 bases, 4 bases remained unmatched. The germline V gene has CDR1 LNHNV and CDR2 YYDKDF (reference sequence). CDR3 sequence: CATSRDQGLAGGNEQFF. The CDR3 bases are TGTGCCACCAGCAGAGATCAAGGACTAGCGGGAGGCAATGAGCAGTTCTTC.

The chain is built from TRBV19 and TRBJ2-1, with D hard to call. V was pared by 10 bases and J by 6 bases, with 19 bases between. CDR3 length equals 14 residues. Per germline, CDR1 LNHDA and CDR2 SQIVND (reference sequence). CDR3 nucleotide sequence: TGTGCCAACCGAAAGGGCGCCCGGCGCAATGAGCAGTTCTTC. This encodes CANRKGARRNEQFF.

The chain recombines TRBV5-6 with TRBJ1-2; D perhaps matches TRBD1 (6 bases). This CDR3 has 14 residues. The V end was cut by 3 bases, the J end by 2 bases, with 11 bases between. From germline, CDR1 is SGHDT and CDR2 YYEEEE. CDR3 coding DNA: TGTGCCAGCAGCTCGGACAGTCGGAACTATGGCTACACCTTC. Protein product: CASSSDSRNYGYTF.

The V gene is TRBV7-9, the J gene TRBJ2-2, with unresolved D. Germline lookup yields CDR1 SEHNR and CDR2 FQNEAQ (reference sequence). This CDR3 is built from 14 residues. Trimming stripped 2 bases from V and 1 base from J, with 5 bases between. DNA of the CDR3: TGTGCCAGCAGCTTAATTAGGAACACCGGGGAGCTGTTTTTT. It codes for CASSLIRNTGELFF. The variable domain in full, with the rest retrieved from reference TRBV7-9 and TRBJ2-2, is DTGVSQNPRHKITKRGQNVTFRCDPISEHNRLYWYRQTLGQGPEFLTYFQNEAQLEKSRLLSDRFSAERPKGSFSTLEIQRTEQGDSAMYLCASSLIRNTGELFFGEGSRLTVL.

The genes are TRBV20-1 and TRBJ2-7; D is uncertain. V was clipped by 3 bases and J by 3 bases, with 6 bases between them. The CDR3 covers 11 residues. Looked up from germline, CDR1 is DFQATT and CDR2 is SNEGSKA (reference sequence). CDR3 in DNA: TGCAGTGCTAGCATAAACTACGAGCAGTACTTC. Translated, it gives CSASINYEQYF.

The genes are TRBV5-1 and TRBJ2-5, with no clear D. CDR3 length: 11 amino acids. V was clipped by 5 bases and J by 2 bases, with 4 bases between them. In germline, CDR1 is SGHRS, CDR2 YFSETQ. The CDR3 nucleotides are TGCGCCAGCAGAATTCAAGAGACCCAGTACTTC. Protein sequence: CASRIQETQYF.

V and J are TRBV9 and TRBJ2-7, with D uncertain. V was clipped by 7 bases and J by 1 base, with 15 bases between them. CDR1 is SGDLS, CDR2 YYNGEE, per germline. The CDR3 is 14 residues long. CDR3 region: CASSDGPISYEQYF. The CDR3 DNA is TGTGCCAGCTCGGACGGACCGATTTCCTACGAGCAGTACTTC.

This clone occurred once. This chain connects TRBV5-1 to TRBJ1-2; D ambiguous. Germline V gene data show CDR1 as SGHRS and CDR2 as YFSETQ. This CDR3 has 14 residues. Trimming left V 3 bases short and J 8 bases short, with 17 bases between. CDR3 residues: CASSSSPTGIGYTF. Here the CDR3 DNA reads TGCGCCAGCAGCTCAAGTCCAACCGGTATAGGCTACACCTTC.